The T cell receptor (beta chain) under discussion was sequenced for a study of T cells in Graves' hyperthyroidism and ophthalmopathy. The V gene's germline CDR1 is KGHSH and CDR2 LQKENI. This CDR3 contains 16 residues. Trimming pared 1 base from V and 1 base from J, leaving 13 bases between. Template material for amplifying TCR beta CDR3 regions consisted of RNA transcripts. Primed by the HTBI set, a first-round RT-PCR was run on the TCR CDR3. Each CDR3 protein gets one entry after TCRdb re-called the multiplex PCR reads with MiXCR. This table has approximately 400,000 distinct CDR3 sequences, about 15% appearing once. This clonotype was seen ten or more times.

The chain links TRBV18 to TRBJ1-1; D ambiguous. The sequence came from a woman in her twenties or thirties with Graves' ophthalmopathy. The source material was blood. As DNA, the CDR3 is TGTGCCAGCTCACCACTTGATAGGAGGAGGAACACTGAAGCTTTCTTT. Its protein product is CASSPLDRRRNTEAFF.